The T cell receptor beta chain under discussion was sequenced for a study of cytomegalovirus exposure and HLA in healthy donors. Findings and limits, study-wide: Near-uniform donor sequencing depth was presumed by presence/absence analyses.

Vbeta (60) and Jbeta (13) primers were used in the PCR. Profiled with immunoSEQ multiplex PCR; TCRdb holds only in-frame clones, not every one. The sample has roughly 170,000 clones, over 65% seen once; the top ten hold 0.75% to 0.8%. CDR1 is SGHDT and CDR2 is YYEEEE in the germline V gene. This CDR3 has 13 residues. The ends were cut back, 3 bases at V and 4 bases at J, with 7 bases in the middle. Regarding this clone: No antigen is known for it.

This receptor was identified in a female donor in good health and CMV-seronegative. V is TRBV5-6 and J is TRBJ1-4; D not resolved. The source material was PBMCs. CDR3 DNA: TGTGCCAGCAGCTCACAGATTAATGAAAAACTGTTTTTT. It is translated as CASSSQINEKLFF. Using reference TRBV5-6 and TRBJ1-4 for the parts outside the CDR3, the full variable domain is DAGVTQSPTHLIKTRGQQVTLRCSPKSGHDTVSWYQQALGQGPQFIFQYYEEEERQRGNFPDRFSGHQFPNYSSELNVNALLLGDSALYLCASSSQINEKLFFGSGTQLSVL.